This TCR beta chain was sequenced in a study of CD8+CD57+ T cells in acquired aplastic anemia. For CDR3 and TCR beta VDJ profiling, genomic DNA was the template used. MiXCR was run by TCRdb on the reads, yielding one entry per CDR3 protein. The data show about 180,000 distinct CDR3 sequences, with 45% to 60% seen just once and around 13% held by the top ten. Findings of the study overall: No significant difference in CD8+ Simpson's diversity was found between patients and controls.

With respect to this clonotype: Its antigen is not identified.

The germline CDR1 and CDR2 sequences are SEHNR and FQNEAQ (reference sequence). Between the trimmed V and J ends, which lost 7 bases and 7 bases, there was a span of 20 bases. The CDR3 is 15 amino acids. All patients picked for sequencing had shown, by flow cytometry, an expansion of CD8+CD57+ cells. As a group, the patients uniformly had severe acquired aplastic anemia. Material: sorted CD4+, CD8+, or CD8+CD57+ T cells (not recorded which) from PBMCs. V usage is TRBV7-9 and J usage is TRBJ2-1, with D possibly TRBD2 on 7 matching bases. The receptor's source is a human donor with aplastic anemia. The CDR3 DNA reads as TGTGCCAGCAAAGGGGGGGCCCTCGGTTGGAATGAGCAGTTCTTC. Its translation is CASKGGALGWNEQFF.